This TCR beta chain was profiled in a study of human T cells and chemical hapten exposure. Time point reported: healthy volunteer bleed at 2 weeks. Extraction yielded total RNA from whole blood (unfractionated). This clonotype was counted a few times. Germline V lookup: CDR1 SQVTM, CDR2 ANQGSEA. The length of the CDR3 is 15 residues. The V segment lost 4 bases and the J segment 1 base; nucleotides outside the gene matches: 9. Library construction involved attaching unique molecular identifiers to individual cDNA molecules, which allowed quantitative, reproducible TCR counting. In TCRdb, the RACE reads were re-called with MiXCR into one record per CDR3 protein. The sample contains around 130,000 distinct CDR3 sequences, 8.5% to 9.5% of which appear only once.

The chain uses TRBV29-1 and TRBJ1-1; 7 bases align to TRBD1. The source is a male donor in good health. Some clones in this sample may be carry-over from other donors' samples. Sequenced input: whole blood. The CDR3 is CSVVEQGVRNTEAFF. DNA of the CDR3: TGCAGCGTTGTGGAGCAGGGGGTGAGGAACACTGAAGCTTTCTTT.